This passage covers 10 T cell receptor beta chains from one sample sequenced in a study of T cell responses to AZD1222 COVID-19 vaccine (dated by TCRdb to the early 2020s). The time point tag for this specimen amounts to: baseline before first vaccination. Libraries were constructed by the immunoSEQ multiplex PCR assay. TCRdb stores this immuneACCESS table with in-frame sequences only. Part of the clones is absent; in the studies checked, under half of the shortfall reflects unresolved V genes, and no reason is known for the rest. The sample table holds some 47,000 clones, of which under 85% were seen once. The ten largest clonotypes hold over 40% of the sample. This specimen was peripheral blood, taken on day 0 of AZD1222 vaccination. The receptors were sampled from an adult in good health.

The CDR3 here is CASSPTGTSPSGQETQYF. As DNA, the CDR3 is TGTGCCAGCAGCCCCACCGGGACTAGTCCCTCGGGTCAAGAGACCCAGTACTTC. The J gene is TRBJ2-5, the V gene TRBV3-1 (or the pseudogene TRBV3-2); TRBD2 agrees at 8 bases. CDR3 length: 18 residues. With V trimmed by 4 bases and J by 2 bases, 15 bases remained unmatched. Germline CDR1 LGHDT, CDR2 YNNKEL (reference sequence).

The chain has TRBV9 and TRBJ2-5, with TRBD2 identical over 8 bases. The length of the CDR3 is 15 residues. The J segment lost 1 base and the V segment lost 3 bases, leaving 5 bases of the junction unmatched. Germline assignment: CDR1 SGDLS and CDR2 YYNGEE. This CDR3 is CASSALGGVQETQYF. CDR3 sequence (DNA): TGTGCCAGCAGCGCACTCGGGGGGGTCCAAGAGACCCAGTACTTC.

The gene calls are TRBV11-2 and TRBJ2-1; TRBD2 matches 9 bases. The ends lost 6 bases at V and 4 bases at J; junction bases unmatched: 10. Germline-derived CDR1 and CDR2 are SGHAT and FQNNGV. The CDR3 is made up of 16 amino acids. CDR3 nucleotide sequence: TGTGCCAGCAGAAACCTCGGGACTAGCCTTTACAATGAGCAGTTCTTC. Amino acids: CASRNLGTSLYNEQFF. Together with reference TRBV11-2 and TRBJ2-1, the CDR3 gives the full variable domain: EAGVAQSPRYKIIEKRQSVAFWCNPISGHATLYWYQQILGQGPKLLIQFQNNGVVDDSQLPKDRFSAERLKGVDSTLKIQPAKLEDSAVYLCASRNLGTSLYNEQFFGPGTRLTVL.

The V call is TRBV9, the J call TRBJ1-2, with unresolved D. This CDR3 is 13 amino acids long. V was cut by 0 bases and J by 2 bases, with 5 bases left in between. Per the germline V gene, CDR1 is SGDLS and CDR2 is YYNGEE. This CDR3 is CASSVEGNYGYTF. The CDR3 region has the DNA TGTGCCAGCAGCGTAGAAGGAAACTATGGCTACACCTTC.

The chain has TRBV5-6 and TRBJ2-5; D uncertain. The CDR3 contains 16 residues. Germline CDR1 reads SGHDT; CDR2 reads YYEEEE. Trimming shortened V by 0 bases and J by 0 bases, and 12 bases separated the two germline ends. CDR3 in DNA: TGTGCCAGCAGCTTGGTCTCGGCAGCCAACCAAGAGACCCAGTACTTC. Amino acids: CASSLVSAANQETQYF.

The V call is TRBV7-2, the J call TRBJ2-2; tentatively, D is TRBD1 (5 bases). With 5 bases removed from V and 5 bases from J, the gap between germline ends came to 18 bases. This CDR3 has 16 amino acids. Germline CDR1 and CDR2: SGHTA and FQGNSA. The CDR3 spells CASSLSRPGPTGELFF. The CDR3 DNA sequence: TGTGCCAGCAGCCTGAGTCGTCCAGGGCCGACCGGGGAGCTGTTTTTT.

The genes are TRBV28 and TRBJ1-2, with D tentatively TRBD1 (6 bases). Trimming left V 6 bases short and J 6 bases short, with 23 bases between. This CDR3 comprises 16 residues. Per the germline V gene, CDR1 is MDHEN and CDR2 is SYDVKM. CDR3 nucleotide sequence: TGTGCCAGCAGCCCCACCTCGGGGACAACTCGGAATGGCTACACCTTC. Residues: CASSPTSGTTRNGYTF.

This clone was detected only a few times. The gene calls are TRBV11-2 and TRBJ2-6; D is uncertain. Germline-derived CDR1 and CDR2 are SGHAT and FQNNGV. V was clipped by 0 bases and J by 0 bases, with 15 bases between them. The CDR3 sequence is 19 residues long. CDR3 bases: TGTGCCAGCAGCTTAGATCGTTGGCAGCGAGGCTCTGGGGCCAACGTCCTGACTTTC. It codes for CASSLDRWQRGSGANVLTF.

The rearrangement links TRBV7-2 to TRBJ1-4; tentatively, D is TRBD1 (6 bases). The ends were cut back, 6 bases at V and 6 bases at J, with 17 bases in the middle. CDR3 length: 15 residues. Germline V gives CDR1 SGHTA, CDR2 FQGNSA. The CDR3 spells CASSPAGGGYEKLFF. Here the CDR3 DNA reads TGTGCCAGCAGTCCCGCGGGGGGGGGCTATGAAAAACTGTTTTTT. Full variable domain (rest looked up from reference TRBV7-2 and TRBJ1-4): GAGVSQSPSNKVTEKGKDVELRCDPISGHTALYWYRQSLGQGLEFLIYFQGNSAPDKSGLPSDRFSAERTGGSVSTLTIQRTQQEDSAVYLCASSPAGGGYEKLFFGSGTQLSVL.

This clone was counted only a few times. The V call is TRBV19, the J call TRBJ2-2; 9 bases are shared with TRBD1. The CDR3 sequence is 15 residues long. V gave up 4 bases and J gave up 6 bases; unmatched junction bases: 6. Germline lookup yields CDR1 LNHDA and CDR2 SQIVND (reference sequence). CDR3 loop: CASSTGTGRAGELFF. CDR3 nucleotides: TGTGCCAGTAGTACCGGGACAGGGCGTGCCGGGGAGCTGTTTTTT.